The entry below gives a single TCR beta chain sequence along with its context. As yet, its antigen is unknown. Time point defined: baseline pretreatment blood. Sample treatment: 15 Gy SBRT to primary tumor, nephrectomy 4 weeks later. TCRdb's copy holds only in-frame clones and misses some; the assay was immunoSEQ multiplex PCR. The sample lists about 150,000 clones, 88% seen once, with over 3.5% in the top ten. This sample is drawn from a study of radiation and T cells in renal cell carcinoma. Findings of the study overall: Top tumor clonotypes rose in blood 2 weeks post-radiation, then contracted.

The V segment lost 4 bases and the J segment 5 bases; nucleotides outside the gene matches: 10. The CDR3 loop spans 16 amino acids. The germline gives CDR1 SGHRS, CDR2 YFSETQ. The chain carries TRBV5-1 and TRBJ1-4; 8 positions agree with TRBD1. Sample: blood, taken from a patient whose treatment included radiotherapy and nephrectomy. The sequence came from a woman between 70 and 85 years old with renal cell carcinoma. The CDR3: CASSPGQGGMNEKLFF. In DNA, the CDR3 is TGCGCCAGCAGCCCCGGACAGGGTGGGATGAATGAAAAACTGTTTTTT.